The following is a T cell receptor (beta chain) sequence with its context. The antigen remains unidentified. The sample originates from a study of OX40 agonist ivuxolimab in advanced cancers. Study as a whole: The dose of intravenous ivuxolimab that patients received every 2 weeks ranged from 0.01 to 10 mg/kg. Partial responses occurred in three patients (one hepatocellular carcinoma, two cutaneous melanoma).

Method: immunoSEQ multiplex PCR; TCRdb's copy keeps in-frame clones and lacks some. The data hold tens of thousands of clones, with roughly 80% observed a single time. Study-level results: Some nonresponders also had low normalized T-cell clonal expansion. Still undetermined is the antigen specificity of the expanded peripheral T cells.

The source was CD4+ or CD8+ T cells sorted from blood, collected in a trial of the OX40 agonist ivuxolimab. The origin of this receptor is an adult with an advanced solid tumor such as melanoma, head and neck, liver or kidney cancer.

The DNA for the CDR3 is TGTGCCAGCAGGCCAGGGGGCGCGAGCAATCAGCCCCAGCATTTT. Protein sequence: CASRPGGASNQPQHF. This rearrangement joins TRBV7-9 to TRBJ1-5; 8 bases are a match to TRBD1. J lost 1 base, V lost 6 bases, and 5 bases had no gene match. This CDR3 has 15 amino acids. The germline V gene has CDR1 SEHNR and CDR2 FQNEAQ (reference sequence).